Sequencing of this T cell receptor (beta chain) was carried out in a study of shared clonotypes between healthy human individuals. Repertoires were generated with immunoSEQ multiplex PCR, while TCRdb's copy carries only in-frame clones and drops some. This sample carries 100,000 to 120,000 clones, about 63% of them seen once, and the ten largest clones take roughly 22%. The germline CDR1 and CDR2 sequences are MDHEN and SYDVKM. The CDR3 is 14 residues long. Trimming stripped 0 bases from V and 2 bases from J, with 8 bases between. Material for sequencing was memory CD8+ T cells sorted from blood. The subset here: CD45RO+ cells pooled with CCR7-negative TemRA cells. The TCR sequence derives from a woman in her 30s in good health. J is TRBJ2-7 and V is TRBV28; D unresolved. For the CDR3, the DNA is TGTGCCAGCAGTTTATGGGACGGAACCTACGAGCAGTACTTC. This sequence encodes CASSLWDGTYEQYF. The whole variable domain, remainder taken from reference TRBV28 and TRBJ2-7, is DVKVTQSSRYLVKRTGEKVFLECVQDMDHENMFWYRQDPGLGLRLIYFSYDVKMKEKGDIPEGYSVSREKKERFSLILESASTNQTSMYLCASSLWDGTYEQYFGPGTRLTVT.